The T cell receptor beta chain under discussion was sequenced for a study of control samples from healthy donors and cancer patients. TCRdb's table, derived via immunoSEQ multiplex PCR, lists solely in-frame clones and lacks some. The sample yields about 150,000 clones, 85% to 95% seen once. The sample was blood. The sequence was obtained from a woman between 18 and 29 years old in good health.

CDR3 DNA sequence: TGTGCCAGCAGTACCCCCGGGACATCTTACGATCAGCCCCAGCATTTT. It yields the protein CASSTPGTSYDQPQHF. The chain carries TRBV6-2 or TRBV6-3 and TRBJ1-5; the D gene is possibly TRBD1 (6 bases). V was clipped by 5 bases and J by 5 bases, with 19 bases between them. The V gene's germline CDR1 is MNHEY and CDR2 SVGEGT. This CDR3 has 16 residues.